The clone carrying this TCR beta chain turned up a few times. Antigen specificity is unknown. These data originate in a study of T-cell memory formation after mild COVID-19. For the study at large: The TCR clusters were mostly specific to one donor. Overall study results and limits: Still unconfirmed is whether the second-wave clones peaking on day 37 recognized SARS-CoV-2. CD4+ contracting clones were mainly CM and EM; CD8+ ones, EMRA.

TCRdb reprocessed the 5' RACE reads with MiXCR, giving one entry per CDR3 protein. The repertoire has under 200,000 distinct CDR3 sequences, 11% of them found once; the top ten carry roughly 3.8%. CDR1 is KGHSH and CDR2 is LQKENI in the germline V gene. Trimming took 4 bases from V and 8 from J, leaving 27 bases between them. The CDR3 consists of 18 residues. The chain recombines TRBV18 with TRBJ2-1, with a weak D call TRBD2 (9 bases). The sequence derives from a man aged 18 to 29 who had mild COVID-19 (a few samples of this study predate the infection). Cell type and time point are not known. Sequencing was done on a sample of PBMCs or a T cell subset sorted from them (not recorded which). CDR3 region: CASSRQGAQAGGRHEQFF. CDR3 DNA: TGTGCCAGCTCACGGCAGGGGGCGCAGGCGGGGGGGCGCCATGAGCAGTTCTTC.